A single sample is the source of the 27 T cell receptor beta chains below, sequenced in a study of blood T cell repertoires in COVID-19. Clones were read by immunoSEQ multiplex PCR, and TCRdb kept only the in-frame ones, dropping some. The sample shows approximately 670,000 clones, about 87% of them seen only once. The sequenced sample was peripheral blood. The source is a woman aged 18-35 years with acute or convalescent COVID-19.

This clone has a handful of counts. The chain combines TRBV5-4 with TRBJ1-2, with 7 bases aligning to TRBD1. There are 13 residues in the CDR3. Per germline, CDR1 SGHNT and CDR2 YYREEE (reference sequence). J gave up 6 bases and V 2 bases, and 4 bases lay outside the gene matches. In DNA, the CDR3 is TGTGCCAGCAGCTTACAGGGGTCGGATGGCTACACCTTC. It specifies CASSLQGSDGYTF. Looking up the rest from reference TRBV5-4 and TRBJ1-2 gives the full variable domain: ETGVTQSPTHLIKTRGQQVTLRCSSQSGHNTVSWYQQALGQGPQFIFQYYREEENGRGNFPPRFSGLQFPNYSSELNVNALELDDSALYLCASSLQGSDGYTFGSGTRLTVV.

The genes are TRBV3-1 (or the pseudogene TRBV3-2) and TRBJ1-2, with 11 bases that match TRBD1. The germline gives CDR1 LGHDT, CDR2 YNNKEL (reference sequence). The CDR3 is 15 residues long. The trim removed 5 bases at V and 4 bases at J, leaving 6 bases unmatched. CDR3 residues: CASSIRDRGFYGYTF. The CDR3 bases are TGTGCCAGCAGCATCCGGGACAGGGGGTTCTATGGCTACACCTTC.

The V call is TRBV18, the J call TRBJ1-1, with D tentatively TRBD1 (6 bases). Germline-derived CDR1 and CDR2 are KGHSH and LQKENI. Trimming shortened V by 1 base and J by 7 bases, and 10 bases separated the two germline ends. This CDR3 comprises 13 residues. CDR3 loop: CASSPRKDSEAFF. In DNA form, the CDR3 reads TGTGCCAGCTCACCACGAAAGGACAGTGAAGCTTTCTTT.

V and J are TRBV4-1 and TRBJ2-2, with D perhaps TRBD2 (5 bases). Germline CDR1 is MGHRA and CDR2 is YSYEKL. The CDR3 runs to 18 residues. V was shortened by 3 bases and J by 0 bases, with 17 bases between the two germline ends. CDR3 residues: CASSQVGALVANTGELFF. As DNA, the CDR3 is TGCGCCAGCAGCCAGGTGGGAGCGCTAGTCGCGAACACCGGGGAGCTGTTTTTT.

The chain recombines TRBV6-1 with TRBJ1-5, with a tentative D call TRBD1 (6 bases). Germline V gives CDR1 MNHNS, CDR2 SASEGT. There are 15 residues in the CDR3. Trimming stripped 3 bases from V and 6 bases from J, with 15 bases between. The CDR3 loop is CASSEKGEGFQPQHF. In DNA, the CDR3 is TGTGCCAGCAGTGAGAAGGGGGAGGGGTTTCAGCCCCAGCATTTT.

The chain couples TRBV5-1 to TRBJ2-2; D may be TRBD1 (6 bases). With 4 bases removed from V and 7 bases from J, the gap between germline ends came to 26 bases. CDR1 is SGHRS, CDR2 YFSETQ, per germline. This CDR3 region has 18 residues. The CDR3 here is CASSQGWAYWDEGGELFF. Here the CDR3 DNA reads TGCGCCAGCAGCCAGGGGTGGGCCTATTGGGATGAGGGCGGGGAGCTGTTTTTT.

The chain combines TRBV30 with TRBJ1-4; D is possibly TRBD1 (6 bases). The CDR3 length is 13 residues. CDR1 and CDR2 from the germline V gene are GTSNPN and SVGIG (reference sequence). The V end was cut by 4 bases, the J end by 3 bases, with 9 bases between. The CDR3 nucleotides are TGTGCCTGGAAGGACAGCCCTAATGAAAAACTGTTTTTT. Its protein product is CAWKDSPNEKLFF.

The CDR3 reads CASSFRVGDIQYF. The CDR3 coding sequence is TGTGCCAGCAGCTTTAGAGTGGGAGACATTCAGTACTTC. V and J are TRBV11-3 and TRBJ2-4, with D possibly TRBD2 on 5 matching bases. This CDR3 has 13 amino acids. Germline V gives CDR1 SGHNT, CDR2 YENEEA. V was trimmed by 3 bases and J by 8 bases, leaving 11 bases between them. The whole variable domain, filled in from reference TRBV11-3 and TRBJ2-4, reads EAGVVQSPRYKIIEKKQPVAFWCNPISGHNTLYWYLQNLGQGPELLIRYENEEAVDDSQLPKDRFSAERLKGVDSTLKIQPAELGDSAVYLCASSFRVGDIQYFGAGTRLSVL.

The chain carries TRBV12-5 and TRBJ2-2; 7 nucleotides agree with TRBD2. The CDR3 spans 15 residues. Germline V gene data show CDR1 as LGHNT and CDR2 as FRNRAP. V gave up 2 bases and J gave up 5 bases; unmatched junction bases: 5. The CDR3: CASGLTGGGTGELFF. CDR3 DNA sequence: TGTGCTAGTGGTTTGACGGGGGGAGGGACCGGGGAGCTGTTTTTT.

This clone was counted a single time. This chain uses TRBV7-2 with TRBJ1-5; D gene ambiguous. CDR3 length: 14 amino acids. V lost 5 bases and J lost 6, with 14 bases in between. The germline V gene encodes CDR1 SGHTA and CDR2 FQGNSA. CDR3 sequence (DNA): TGTGCCAGCAGCCTAGATAGTGGGAGTCAGCCCCAGCATTTT. Amino acid sequence: CASSLDSGSQPQHF.

The rearrangement joins TRBV4-1 to TRBJ2-1; 7 nucleotides align to TRBD2. Germline CDR1 and CDR2: MGHRA and YSYEKL. CDR3 length: 18 residues. Trimming at V came to 1 base and at J to 0 bases, leaving 9 bases not matched to a gene. The CDR3 DNA is TGCGCCAGCAGCCAAGGGTGGGAGGGGCTGAGCTCCTACAATGAGCAGTTCTTC. Translating it yields CASSQGWEGLSSYNEQFF.

This rearrangement joins TRBV19 to TRBJ1-2; perhaps TRBD1 as D (6 bases). Germline lookup yields CDR1 LNHDA and CDR2 SQIVND (reference sequence). The CDR3 sequence is 15 residues long. V was clipped by 1 base and J by 4 bases, with 13 bases between them. The CDR3 protein is CASSIGTDRPYGYTF. CDR3 sequence (DNA): TGTGCCAGTAGTATAGGCACCGACAGGCCCTATGGCTACACCTTC.

The chain links TRBV18 to TRBJ2-3; D gene ambiguous. CDR3 length: 12 amino acids. Germline V gene sequence: CDR1 KGHSH, CDR2 LQKENI. V lost 3 bases to trimming and J lost 6 bases, with 7 bases between them. CDR3 sequence: CASSPQVDTQYF. The CDR3 DNA follows: TGTGCCAGCTCACCCCAGGTGGATACGCAGTATTTT.

As regards this clone: A junction boundary mismatches the germline segment, possibly from a read error. CDR3 amino acids: CASSLLGTGWVNSEAFF. CDR3 sequence (DNA): TGTGCCAGCAGCTTACTCGGGACAGGGTGGGTGAACTCTGAAGCTTTCTTT. V is TRBV5-4 and J is TRBJ1-1; 9 nucleotides line up with TRBD1. This CDR3 spans 17 amino acids. Germline assignment: CDR1 SGHNT and CDR2 YYREEE (reference sequence).

V gene TRBV28 combines with J gene TRBJ2-7; 7 bases are a match to TRBD2. With 1 base clipped from V and 3 bases from J, the junction kept 9 bases outside the gene matches. The CDR3 sequence is 16 residues long. The germline V gene encodes CDR1 MDHEN and CDR2 SYDVKM. The CDR3 coding sequence is TGTGCCAGCAGTTTATCGGGCGGGGGACTACGCTACGAGCAGTACTTC. This translates into CASSLSGGGLRYEQYF.

This clone has only a few counts. CDR3 region: CASRENSGGAAEQFF. The CDR3 DNA reads TGTGCCAGCAGGGAAAATAGCGGGGGGGCCGCTGAGCAGTTCTTC. The chain combines TRBV6-4 with TRBJ2-1, with 11 bases identical to TRBD2. The CDR3 runs to 15 residues. Germline trimming cut 6 bases from V and 9 bases from J; bases unmatched to any gene: 10. The germline CDR1 and CDR2 sequences are MRHNA and SNTAGT.

The chain couples TRBV6-5 to TRBJ1-3, with D maybe TRBD1 (5 bases). The germline V and J ends were trimmed by 0 bases and 2 bases, with 11 bases remaining between them. CDR1 and CDR2 (germline): MNHEY, SVGAGI. This CDR3 comprises 16 residues. The CDR3 sequence: CASSYSWGEAGNTIYF. The CDR3 DNA reads as TGTGCCAGCAGTTACTCGTGGGGGGAAGCTGGAAACACCATATATTTT.

This clone occurred once. The rearrangement links TRBV9 to TRBJ1-1; 8 bases agree with TRBD1. CDR1 is SGDLS and CDR2 is YYNGEE in the germline V gene. Trimming cost V 0 bases and J 11 bases; bases outside gene matches: 6. The CDR3 loop spans 13 amino acids. DNA of the CDR3: TGTGCCAGCAGCGTAGAGGTCAGGGGGCCGGCTTTCTTT. This codes for CASSVEVRGPAFF.

V gene TRBV7-9 combines with J gene TRBJ1-6; D perhaps matches TRBD1 (6 bases). Germline CDR1 SEHNR, CDR2 FQNEAQ (reference sequence). The V gene lost 1 base and the J gene lost 2 bases, with 9 bases spanning the gap. The CDR3 is 16 amino acids. Written as DNA, the CDR3 is TGTGCCAGCAGCTTAGGGCAGGGGACCTATAATTCACCCCTCCACTTT. Amino acid sequence: CASSLGQGTYNSPLHF.

V gene TRBV19 combines with J gene TRBJ2-7, with 13 bases matching TRBD2. CDR1 and CDR2 from the germline V gene are LNHDA and SQIVND (reference sequence). V trimming: 8 bases; J trimming: 3 bases; junction bases outside the gene matches: 10. The CDR3 has 16 residues. CDR3 sequence: CASGDIGLAGDYEQYF. In DNA form, the CDR3 reads TGTGCCAGTGGTGACATTGGACTAGCGGGGGACTACGAGCAGTACTTC. Combining the CDR3 with reference TRBV19 and TRBJ2-7 gives the whole variable domain DGGITQSPKYLFRKEGQNVTLSCEQNLNHDAMYWYRQDPGQGLRLIYYSQIVNDFQKGDIAEGYSVSREKKESFPLTVTSAQKNPTAFYLCASGDIGLAGDYEQYFGPGTRLTVT.

This chain links TRBV15 with TRBJ1-3; TRBD1 agrees at 10 bases. From germline, CDR1 is LNHNV and CDR2 YYDKDF (reference sequence). The CDR3 has 17 residues. J lost 7 bases, V lost 3 bases, and 12 bases had no gene match. CDR3: CATSRALRTGGGNTIYF. For the CDR3, the DNA is TGTGCCACCAGCAGGGCACTAAGGACAGGGGGGGGGAACACCATATATTTT.

The CDR3 is CASSRGTGIGNTIYF. The CDR3 DNA is TGCGCCAGCAGCCGGGGGACAGGGATTGGAAACACCATATATTTT. The chain uses TRBV4-1 and TRBJ1-3, with 9 positions matching TRBD1. Germline V lookup: CDR1 MGHRA, CDR2 YSYEKL. The CDR3 is 15 amino acids. V lost 4 bases, J lost 3 bases, and 4 bases stayed unmatched.

The chain has TRBV18 and TRBJ2-3; 7 bases map to TRBD2. Looked up from germline, CDR1 is KGHSH and CDR2 is LQKENI. The CDR3 has 15 amino acids. The V gene end was trimmed by 4 bases and the J gene end by 3 bases; junction bases not matched to a gene: 7. The CDR3 loop is CASSQIAGETDTQYF. CDR3 sequence (DNA): TGTGCCAGCTCACAAATAGCGGGTGAGACAGATACGCAGTATTTT.

This clone has a single count. The rearrangement uses TRBV7-3 and TRBJ1-3; D is perhaps TRBD1 (5 bases). This CDR3 has 20 amino acids. From germline, CDR1 is SGHTA and CDR2 FQGTGA. With 0 bases removed from V and 2 bases from J, the gap between germline ends came to 23 bases. CDR3 sequence: CASSLTGLQVCLRPGNTIYF. Here the CDR3 DNA reads TGTGCCAGCAGCTTAACCGGATTACAGGTTTGTCTAAGACCTGGAAACACCATATATTTT.

This clone was seen a few times. The sample has other DNA sequences that encode this CDR3 too. The chain employs TRBV9 and TRBJ2-1; TRBD1 aligns across 7 bases. Germline lookup yields CDR1 SGDLS and CDR2 YYNGEE. The V gene end was trimmed by 4 bases and the J gene end by 6 bases; junction bases not matched to a gene: 1. The CDR3 is 12 residues long. The CDR3 loop is CASSPGGNEQFF. CDR3 nucleotides: TGTGCCAGCAGCCCAGGGGGCAATGAGCAGTTCTTC.

The V gene is TRBV6-5, the J gene TRBJ2-3; 9 bases align to TRBD1. Trimming cost V 9 bases and J 3 bases; bases outside gene matches: 4. Per germline, CDR1 MNHEY and CDR2 SVGAGI. The CDR3 length is 13 residues. The CDR3 region has the DNA TGTGCCAGTCCCGGGACAGGGACAGATACGCAGTATTTT. Its translation: CASPGTGTDTQYF.

The chain couples TRBV6-5 to TRBJ1-2; 9 nucleotides agree with TRBD1. V was pared by 6 bases and J by 4 bases, with 6 bases of the junction left unmatched. Germline-derived CDR1 and CDR2 are MNHEY and SVGAGI. This CDR3 contains 14 residues. This CDR3 reads CASRPQGAGYGYTF. DNA of the CDR3: TGTGCCAGCAGACCACAGGGGGCAGGCTATGGCTACACCTTC.